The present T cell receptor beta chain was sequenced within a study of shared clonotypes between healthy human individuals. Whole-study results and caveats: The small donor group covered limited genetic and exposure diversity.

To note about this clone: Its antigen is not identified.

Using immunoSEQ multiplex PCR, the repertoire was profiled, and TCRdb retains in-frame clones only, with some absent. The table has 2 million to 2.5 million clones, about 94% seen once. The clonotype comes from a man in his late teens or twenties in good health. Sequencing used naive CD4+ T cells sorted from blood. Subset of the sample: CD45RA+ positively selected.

The CDR3 region is CATSRDYGVTGELFF. The CDR3 DNA sequence: TGTGCCACCAGCAGAGATTACGGGGTGACCGGGGAGCTGTTTTTT. The gene calls are TRBV15 and TRBJ2-2; D perhaps matches TRBD2 (5 bases). Germline loops: CDR1 LNHNV, CDR2 YYDKDF (reference sequence). With 0 bases removed from V and 5 bases from J, the gap between germline ends came to 10 bases. This CDR3 has 15 amino acids.